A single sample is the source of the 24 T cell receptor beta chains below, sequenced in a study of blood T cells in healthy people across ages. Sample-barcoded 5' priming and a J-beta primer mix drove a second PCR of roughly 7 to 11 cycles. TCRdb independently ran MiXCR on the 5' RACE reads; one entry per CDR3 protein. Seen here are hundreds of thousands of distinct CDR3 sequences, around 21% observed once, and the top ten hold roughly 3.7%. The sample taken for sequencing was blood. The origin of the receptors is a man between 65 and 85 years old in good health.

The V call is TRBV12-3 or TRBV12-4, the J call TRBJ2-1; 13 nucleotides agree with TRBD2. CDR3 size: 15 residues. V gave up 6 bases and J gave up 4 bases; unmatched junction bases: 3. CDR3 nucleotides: TGTGCCAGCAGACTAGCGGGAGGGGGGTACAATGAGCAGTTCTTC. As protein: CASRLAGGGYNEQFF.

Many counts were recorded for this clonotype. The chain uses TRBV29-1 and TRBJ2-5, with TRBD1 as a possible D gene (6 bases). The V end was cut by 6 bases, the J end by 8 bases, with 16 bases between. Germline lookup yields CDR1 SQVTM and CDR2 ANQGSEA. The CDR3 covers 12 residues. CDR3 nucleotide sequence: TGCAGCGTGACCGCAGGGGTGGAAACCCAGTACTTC. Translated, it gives CSVTAGVETQYF.

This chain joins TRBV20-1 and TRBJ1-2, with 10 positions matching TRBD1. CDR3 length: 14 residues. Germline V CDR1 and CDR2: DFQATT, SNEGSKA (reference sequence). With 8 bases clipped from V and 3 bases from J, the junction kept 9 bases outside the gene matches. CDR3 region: CSSPGTGEYYGYTF. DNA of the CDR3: TGCAGTTCCCCCGGGACAGGGGAATACTATGGCTACACCTTC.

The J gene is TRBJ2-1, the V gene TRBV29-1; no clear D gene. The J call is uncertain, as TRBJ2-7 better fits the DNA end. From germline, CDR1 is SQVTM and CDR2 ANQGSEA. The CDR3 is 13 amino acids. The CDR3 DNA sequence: TGCAGCGTTTCGCGGACGGAGTCCTACGAGCAGTACTTC. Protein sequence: CSVSRTESYEQYF.

CDR3 sequence (DNA): TGCAGTGCTAGAGATCTCGGGACAGGATCCTACAATGAGCAGTTCTTC. Translated, it gives CSARDLGTGSYNEQFF. The rearrangement links TRBV20-1 to TRBJ2-1; TRBD1 agrees at 8 bases. Per germline, CDR1 DFQATT and CDR2 SNEGSKA (reference sequence). There are 16 residues in the CDR3. The trim removed 0 bases at V and 1 base at J, leaving 5 bases unmatched.

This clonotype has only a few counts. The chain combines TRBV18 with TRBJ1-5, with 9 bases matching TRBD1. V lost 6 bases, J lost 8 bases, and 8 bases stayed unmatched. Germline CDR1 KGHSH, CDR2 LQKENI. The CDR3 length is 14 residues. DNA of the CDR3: TGTGCCAGCTCCCCGATGACAGGGGGTGAGCCCCAGCATTTT. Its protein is CASSPMTGGEPQHF.

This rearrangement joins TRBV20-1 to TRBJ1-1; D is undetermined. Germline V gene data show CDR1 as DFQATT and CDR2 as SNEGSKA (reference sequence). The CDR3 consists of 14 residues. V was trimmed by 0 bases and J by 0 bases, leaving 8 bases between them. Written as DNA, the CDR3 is TGCAGTGCTAGAGATTGGATACTGAACACTGAAGCTTTCTTT. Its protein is CSARDWILNTEAFF.

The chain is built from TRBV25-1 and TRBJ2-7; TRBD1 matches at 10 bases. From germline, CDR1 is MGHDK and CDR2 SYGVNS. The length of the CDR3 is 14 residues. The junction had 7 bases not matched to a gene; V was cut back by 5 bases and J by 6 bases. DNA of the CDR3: TGTGCCAGCAGTTATCGGACAGGGGGGTCCGAGCAGTACTTC. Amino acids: CASSYRTGGSEQYF.

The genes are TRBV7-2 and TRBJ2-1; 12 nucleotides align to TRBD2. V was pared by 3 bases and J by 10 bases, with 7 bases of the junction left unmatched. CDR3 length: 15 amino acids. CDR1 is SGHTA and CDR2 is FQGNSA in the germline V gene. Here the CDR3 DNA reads TGTGCCAGCAGCTTCGCGCGACTAGCGGGAGCCGAGCAGTTCTTC. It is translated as CASSFARLAGAEQFF.

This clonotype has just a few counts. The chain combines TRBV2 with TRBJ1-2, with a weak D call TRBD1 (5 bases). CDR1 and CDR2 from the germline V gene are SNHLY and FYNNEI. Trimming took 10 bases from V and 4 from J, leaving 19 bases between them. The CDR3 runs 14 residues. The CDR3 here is CAIRELPGFYGYTF. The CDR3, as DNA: TGTGCCATCCGCGAGCTTCCAGGGTTCTATGGCTACACCTTC.

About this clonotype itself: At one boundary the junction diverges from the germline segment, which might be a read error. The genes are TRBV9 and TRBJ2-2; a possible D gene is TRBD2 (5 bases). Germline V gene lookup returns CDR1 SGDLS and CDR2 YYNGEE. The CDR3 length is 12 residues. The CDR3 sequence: CASSELSGELFF. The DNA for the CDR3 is TGTGCCAGCAGCGAACTGTCCGGGGAACTGTTTTTT. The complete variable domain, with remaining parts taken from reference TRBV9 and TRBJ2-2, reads DSGVTQTPKHLITATGQRVTLRCSPRSGDLSVYWYQQSLDQGLQFLIQYYNGEERAKGNILERFSAQQFPDLHSELNLSSLELGDSALYFCASSELSGELFFGEGSRLTVL.

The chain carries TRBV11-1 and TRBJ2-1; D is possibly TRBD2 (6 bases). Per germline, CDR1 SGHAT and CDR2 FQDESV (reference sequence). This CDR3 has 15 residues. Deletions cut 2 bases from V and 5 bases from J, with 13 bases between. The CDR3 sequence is CASSLPGETHNEQFF. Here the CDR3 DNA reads TGTGCCAGCAGCTTACCGGGAGAAACCCACAATGAGCAGTTCTTC.

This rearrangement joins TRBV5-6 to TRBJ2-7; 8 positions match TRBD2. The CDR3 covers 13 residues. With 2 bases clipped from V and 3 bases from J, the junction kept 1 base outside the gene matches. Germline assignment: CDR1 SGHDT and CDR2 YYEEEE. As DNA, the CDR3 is TGTGCCAGCAGCTTTAGCGGGATCTACGAGCAGTACTTC. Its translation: CASSFSGIYEQYF.

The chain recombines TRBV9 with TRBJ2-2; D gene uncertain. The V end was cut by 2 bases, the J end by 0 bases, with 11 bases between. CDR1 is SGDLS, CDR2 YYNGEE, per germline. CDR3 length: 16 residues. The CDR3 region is CASSVGKGSNTGELFF. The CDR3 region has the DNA TGTGCCAGCAGCGTTGGCAAGGGTTCGAACACCGGGGAGCTGTTTTTT.

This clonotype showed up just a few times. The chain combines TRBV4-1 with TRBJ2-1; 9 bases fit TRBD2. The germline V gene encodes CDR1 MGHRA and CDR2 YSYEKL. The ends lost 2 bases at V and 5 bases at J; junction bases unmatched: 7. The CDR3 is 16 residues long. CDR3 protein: CASSQRRTSADNEQFF. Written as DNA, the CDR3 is TGCGCCAGCAGCCAACGACGGACTAGCGCCGACAATGAGCAGTTCTTC.

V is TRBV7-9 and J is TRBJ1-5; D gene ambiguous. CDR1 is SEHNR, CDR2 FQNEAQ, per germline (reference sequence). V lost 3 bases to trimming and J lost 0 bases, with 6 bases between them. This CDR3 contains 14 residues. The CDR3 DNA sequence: TGTGCCAGCAGCTTCACTAATAGCAATCAGCCCCAGCATTTT. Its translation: CASSFTNSNQPQHF. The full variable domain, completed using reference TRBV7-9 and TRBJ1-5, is DTGVSQNPRHKITKRGQNVTFRCDPISEHNRLYWYRQTLGQGPEFLTYFQNEAQLEKSRLLSDRFSAERPKGSFSTLEIQRTEQGDSAMYLCASSFTNSNQPQHFGDGTRLSIL.

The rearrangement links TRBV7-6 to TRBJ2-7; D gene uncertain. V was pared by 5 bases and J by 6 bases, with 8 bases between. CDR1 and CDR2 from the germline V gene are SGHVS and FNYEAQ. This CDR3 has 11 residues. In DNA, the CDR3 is TGTGCCAGCAGCATGGGCGGCGAGCAGTACTTC. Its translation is CASSMGGEQYF.

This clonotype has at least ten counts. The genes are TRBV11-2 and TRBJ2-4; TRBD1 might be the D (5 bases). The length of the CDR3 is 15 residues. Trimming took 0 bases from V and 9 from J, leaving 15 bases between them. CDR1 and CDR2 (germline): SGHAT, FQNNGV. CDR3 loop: CASSLEGQGGVIQYF. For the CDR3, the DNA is TGTGCCAGCAGCTTAGAAGGTCAGGGCGGAGTCATTCAGTACTTC.

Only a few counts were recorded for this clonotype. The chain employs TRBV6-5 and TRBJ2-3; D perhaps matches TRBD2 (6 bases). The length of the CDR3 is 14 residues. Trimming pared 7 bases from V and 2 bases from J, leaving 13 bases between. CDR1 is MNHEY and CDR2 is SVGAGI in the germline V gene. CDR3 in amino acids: CASNLAGHTDTQYF. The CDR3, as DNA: TGTGCCAGCAATCTTGCGGGGCACACAGATACGCAGTATTTT.

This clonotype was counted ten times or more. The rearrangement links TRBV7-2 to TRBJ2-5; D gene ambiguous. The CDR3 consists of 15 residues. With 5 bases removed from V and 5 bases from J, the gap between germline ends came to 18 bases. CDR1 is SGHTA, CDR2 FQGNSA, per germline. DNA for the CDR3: TGTGCCAGCAGCGACAAAACCCGGGCTGGGGAGACCCAGTACTTC. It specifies CASSDKTRAGETQYF.

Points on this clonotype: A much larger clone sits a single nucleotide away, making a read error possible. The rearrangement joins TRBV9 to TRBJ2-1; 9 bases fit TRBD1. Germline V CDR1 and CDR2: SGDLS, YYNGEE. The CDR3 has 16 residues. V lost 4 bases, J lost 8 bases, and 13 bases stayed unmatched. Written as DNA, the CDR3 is TGTGCCAGCAGCAGAAGCTTACGGACAGGGGACGATGAGCAGTTCTTC. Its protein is CASSRSLRTGDDEQFF.

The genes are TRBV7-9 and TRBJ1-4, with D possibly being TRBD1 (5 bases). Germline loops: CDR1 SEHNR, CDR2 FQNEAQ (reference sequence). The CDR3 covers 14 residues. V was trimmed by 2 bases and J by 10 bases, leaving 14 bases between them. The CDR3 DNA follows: TGTGCCAGCAGCTTAAATGAGATGGGGCGAAAACTGTTTTTT. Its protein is CASSLNEMGRKLFF.

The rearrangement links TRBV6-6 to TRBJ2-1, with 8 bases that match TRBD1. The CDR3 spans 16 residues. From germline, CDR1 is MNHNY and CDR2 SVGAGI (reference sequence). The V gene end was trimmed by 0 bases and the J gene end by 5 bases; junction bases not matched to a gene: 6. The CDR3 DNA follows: TGTGCCAGCAGTTACTCGACAGGGGAAGGGAACAATGAGCAGTTCTTC. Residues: CASSYSTGEGNNEQFF.

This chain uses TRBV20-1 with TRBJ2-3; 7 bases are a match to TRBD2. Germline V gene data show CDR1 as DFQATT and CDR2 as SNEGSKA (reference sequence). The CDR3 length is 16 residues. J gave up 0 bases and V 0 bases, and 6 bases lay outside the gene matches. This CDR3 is CSARDPGGSSTDTQYF. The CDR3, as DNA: TGCAGTGCTAGAGATCCGGGGGGATCTAGCACAGATACGCAGTATTTT.